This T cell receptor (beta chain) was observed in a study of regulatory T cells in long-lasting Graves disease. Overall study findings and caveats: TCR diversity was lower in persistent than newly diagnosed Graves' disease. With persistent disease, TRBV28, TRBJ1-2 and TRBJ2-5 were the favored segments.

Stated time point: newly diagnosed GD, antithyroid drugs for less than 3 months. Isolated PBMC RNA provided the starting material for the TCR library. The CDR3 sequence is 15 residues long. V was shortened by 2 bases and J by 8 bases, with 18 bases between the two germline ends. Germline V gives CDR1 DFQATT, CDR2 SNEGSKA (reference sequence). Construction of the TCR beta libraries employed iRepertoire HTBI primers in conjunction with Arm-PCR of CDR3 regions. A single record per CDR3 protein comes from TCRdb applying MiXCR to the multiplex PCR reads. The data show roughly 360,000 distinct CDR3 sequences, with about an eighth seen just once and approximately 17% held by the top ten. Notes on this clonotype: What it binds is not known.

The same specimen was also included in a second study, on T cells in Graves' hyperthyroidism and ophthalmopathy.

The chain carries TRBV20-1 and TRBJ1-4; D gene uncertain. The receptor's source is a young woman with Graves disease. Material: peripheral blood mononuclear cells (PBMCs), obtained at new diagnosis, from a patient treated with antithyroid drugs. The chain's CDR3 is CSARPYLGAKEKLFF. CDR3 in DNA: TGCAGTGCTAGACCCTATCTGGGCGCAAAGGAAAAACTGTTTTTT.